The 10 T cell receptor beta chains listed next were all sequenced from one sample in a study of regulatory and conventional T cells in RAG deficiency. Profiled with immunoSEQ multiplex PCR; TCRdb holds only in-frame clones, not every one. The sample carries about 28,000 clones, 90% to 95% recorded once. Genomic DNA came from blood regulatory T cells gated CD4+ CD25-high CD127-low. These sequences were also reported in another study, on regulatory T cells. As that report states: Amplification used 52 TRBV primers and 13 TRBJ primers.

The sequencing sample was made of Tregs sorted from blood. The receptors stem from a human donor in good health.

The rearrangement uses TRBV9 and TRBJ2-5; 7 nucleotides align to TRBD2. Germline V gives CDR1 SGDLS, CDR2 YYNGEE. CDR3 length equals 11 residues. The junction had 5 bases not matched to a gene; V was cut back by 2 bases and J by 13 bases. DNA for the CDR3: TGTGCCAGCAGCGTCGCCGGGACTATGTACTTC. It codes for CASSVAGTMYF.

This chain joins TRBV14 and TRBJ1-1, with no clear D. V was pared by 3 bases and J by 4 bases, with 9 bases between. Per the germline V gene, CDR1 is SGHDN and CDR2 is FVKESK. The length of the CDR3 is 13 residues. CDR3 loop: CASSHEFGTEAFF. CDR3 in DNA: TGTGCCAGCAGCCATGAGTTTGGCACTGAAGCTTTCTTT.

CDR3 DNA sequence: TGCGCCAGCAGCCAAGCTTCCGGGGGTACTGAAGCTTTCTTT. The encoded protein is CASSQASGGTEAFF. The gene calls are TRBV4-1 and TRBJ1-1, with D possibly TRBD1 on 5 matching bases. Germline V gives CDR1 MGHRA, CDR2 YSYEKL. This CDR3 is built from 14 residues. The V gene lost 1 base and the J gene lost 5 bases, with 11 bases spanning the gap.

CDR3 protein: CASSVRGRGSTDTQYF. Written as DNA, the CDR3 is TGTGCCAGCAGCGTTCGAGGCAGGGGGAGCACAGATACGCAGTATTTT. The chain is built from TRBV9 and TRBJ2-3; 7 nucleotides line up with TRBD1. J lost 0 bases, V lost 2 bases, and 6 bases had no gene match. The CDR3 spans 16 residues. From germline, CDR1 is SGDLS and CDR2 YYNGEE.

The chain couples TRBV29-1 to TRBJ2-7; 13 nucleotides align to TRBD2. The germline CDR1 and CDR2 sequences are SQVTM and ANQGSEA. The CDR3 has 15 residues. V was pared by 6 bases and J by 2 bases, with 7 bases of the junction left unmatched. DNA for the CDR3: TGCAGCGTCGGCGGACTAGCGGGGGCTCCCTACGAGCAGTACTTC. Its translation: CSVGGLAGAPYEQYF.

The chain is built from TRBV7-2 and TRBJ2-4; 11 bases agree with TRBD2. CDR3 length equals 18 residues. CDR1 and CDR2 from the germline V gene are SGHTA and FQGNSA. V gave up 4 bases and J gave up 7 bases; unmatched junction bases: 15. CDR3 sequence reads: CASSYRGTSGGSGNIQYF. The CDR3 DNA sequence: TGTGCCAGCAGCTACCGGGGCACTAGCGGGGGCTCAGGGAACATTCAGTACTTC.

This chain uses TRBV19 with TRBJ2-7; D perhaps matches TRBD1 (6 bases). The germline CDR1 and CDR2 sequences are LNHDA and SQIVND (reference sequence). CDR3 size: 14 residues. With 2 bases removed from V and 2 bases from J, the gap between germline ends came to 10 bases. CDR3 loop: CASSIRTAPYEQYF. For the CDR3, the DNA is TGTGCCAGTAGTATACGGACAGCCCCCTACGAGCAGTACTTC.

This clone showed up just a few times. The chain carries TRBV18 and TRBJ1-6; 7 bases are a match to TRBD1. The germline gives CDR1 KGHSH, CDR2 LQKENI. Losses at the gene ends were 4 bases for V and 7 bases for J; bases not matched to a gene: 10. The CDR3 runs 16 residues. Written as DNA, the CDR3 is TGTGCCAGCTCACTTACTGGGGACAGAGCGAATTCACCCCTCCACTTT. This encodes CASSLTGDRANSPLHF.

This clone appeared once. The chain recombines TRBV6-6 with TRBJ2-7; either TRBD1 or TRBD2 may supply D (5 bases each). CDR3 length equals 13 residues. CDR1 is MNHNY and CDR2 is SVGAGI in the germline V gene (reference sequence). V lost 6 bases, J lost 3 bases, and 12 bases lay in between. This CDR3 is CASSRSRGYEQYF. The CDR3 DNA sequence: TGTGCCAGCAGCCGGTCGAGGGGCTACGAGCAGTACTTC.

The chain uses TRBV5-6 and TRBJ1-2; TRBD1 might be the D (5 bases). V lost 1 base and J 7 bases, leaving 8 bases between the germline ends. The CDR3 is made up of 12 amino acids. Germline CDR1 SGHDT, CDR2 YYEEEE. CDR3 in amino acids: CASSLRGVGYTF. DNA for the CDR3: TGTGCCAGCAGCTTGAGAGGGGTTGGCTACACCTTC.